This T cell receptor beta chain appears in the sequencing data of a study of blood T cell repertoires in COVID-19. The data were produced by immunoSEQ multiplex PCR, yet TCRdb's version contains in-frame clones alone and is incomplete. Among under 200,000 clones listed, approximately 88% were seen once. The CDR3 runs 15 residues. The germline V and J ends were trimmed by 1 base and 4 bases, with 11 bases remaining between them. Germline CDR1 is MNHEY and CDR2 is SMNVEV (reference sequence). Symptom resolution, clearance, or two negative PCRs marked donors in Cohort 3 as recovered. This sequence originates from a woman between 50 and 59 years old who had recovered from COVID-19. Sequencing input: PBMCs or T cells enriched from blood (not recorded which). The chain couples TRBV27 to TRBJ1-5; TRBD1 is a possible D gene (5 bases). CDR3 DNA sequence: TGTGCCAGCAGTTTATTTGGGGGGGGGAATCAGCCCCAGCATTTT. Translation gives CASSLFGGGNQPQHF.